This TCR beta chain was profiled in a study of blood T cell repertoires in COVID-19. The ends lost 2 bases at V and 5 bases at J; junction bases unmatched: 11. From germline, CDR1 is SNHLY and CDR2 FYNNEI. The CDR3 extends over 17 amino acids. Assay used: immunoSEQ multiplex PCR; TCRdb lists only in-frame clones, some missing. The sample has tens of thousands of clones; roughly 84% are singletons. In this sample, this clone turned up once. The sequenced sample consisted of peripheral blood. This sequence joins TRBV2 and TRBJ2-1; the match to TRBD2 covers 8 bases. This receptor was taken from a man aged 50 to 59 with active COVID-19. This CDR3 reads CASSELAGGPHDNEQFF. In DNA form, the CDR3 reads TGTGCCAGCAGTGAATTGGCGGGGGGCCCCCATGACAATGAGCAGTTCTTC. Variable domain in full (rest from reference TRBV2 and TRBJ2-1): EPEVTQTPSHQVTQMGQEVILRCVPISNHLYFYWYRQILGQKVEFLVSFYNNEISEKSEIFDDQFSVERPDGSNFTLKIRSTKLEDSAMYFCASSELAGGPHDNEQFFGPGTRLTVL.